Presented here are 24 T cell receptor beta chains from one specimen sequenced in a study of T cells after yellow fever vaccination. From the 5' RACE reads, TCRdb called clonotypes with MiXCR, one entry per CDR3 protein. The repertoire holds about 200,000 distinct CDR3 sequences, with 3% to 3.5% as singletons. Here the sequenced sample was CD4+ T cells sorted from PBMCs, taken 10 days after the yellow fever booster vaccination. Source of these receptors: a man aged 18 to 35 who received the YFV17D yellow fever vaccine.

This clonotype was detected only a few times. J is TRBJ2-7 and V is TRBV10-3; the D gene is possibly TRBD1 (5 bases). The CDR3 has 15 residues. CDR1 is ENHRY, CDR2 SYGVKD, per germline. V lost 3 bases and J 1 base, leaving 13 bases between the germline ends. CDR3 sequence: CAISEAPAGSYEQYV. CDR3 sequence (DNA): TGTGCCATCAGTGAAGCCCCGGCAGGGTCCTACGAGCAGTACGTC.

The rearrangement joins TRBV6-5 to TRBJ1-4, with a weak D call TRBD1 (5 bases). V was clipped by 1 base and J by 5 bases, with 11 bases between them. CDR3 length: 15 residues. Germline lookup yields CDR1 MNHEY and CDR2 SVGAGI. CDR3 sequence (DNA): TGTGCCAGCAGTTACTTCGGGGGAGAGAATGAAAAACTGTTTTTT. Encoded protein: CASSYFGGENEKLFF.

In this sample, this clonotype turned up many times. The CDR3 region is CASSVAGGASTDTQYF. CDR3 sequence (DNA): TGTGCCAGCAGCGTAGCCGGGGGGGCCTCCACAGATACGCAGTATTTT. The genes are TRBV9 and TRBJ2-3; 8 bases are a match to TRBD2. This CDR3 comprises 16 residues. V shed 0 bases, J shed 2 bases, and the junction held 5 bases outside the gene matches. Germline CDR1 and CDR2: SGDLS and YYNGEE.

The table lists this clonotype with a few counts. CDR3 sequence reads: CASSFQGSQPQHF. CDR3 DNA: TGTGCCAGCAGCTTCCAGGGGAGCCAGCCCCAGCATTTT. This rearrangement joins TRBV5-8 to TRBJ1-5, with D possibly being TRBD1 (6 bases). Deletions cut 2 bases from V and 7 bases from J, with 10 bases between. There are 13 residues in the CDR3. Looked up from germline, CDR1 is SGHTS and CDR2 is YDEGEE. The full variable domain, its missing parts supplied by reference TRBV5-8 and TRBJ1-5, is EAGVTQSPTHLIKTRGQQATLRCSPISGHTSVYWYQQALGLGLQFLLWYDEGEERNRGNFPPRFSGRQFPNYSSELNVNALELEDSALYLCASSFQGSQPQHFGDGTRLSIL.

The chain combines TRBV6-5 with TRBJ1-6; tentative D call: TRBD1 (6 bases). Between the trimmed V and J ends, which lost 4 bases and 0 bases, there was a span of 16 bases. The CDR3 covers 18 residues. Germline-derived CDR1 and CDR2 are MNHEY and SVGAGI. The CDR3 spells CASSLEQGILSYNSPLHF. CDR3 DNA sequence: TGTGCCAGCAGTTTGGAACAGGGAATTCTCTCCTATAATTCACCCCTCCACTTT.

The J gene is TRBJ1-6, the V gene TRBV7-3; D is unresolved. V shed 5 bases and J shed 7 bases, with 9 bases lying between them. Looked up from germline, CDR1 is SGHTA and CDR2 is FQGTGA. CDR3 length: 13 residues. CDR3 DNA: TGTGCCAGCAGCCCCACCGGCAATTCACCCCTCCACTTT. Encoded protein: CASSPTGNSPLHF.

This clonotype occurred a few times. The J gene is TRBJ2-7, the V gene TRBV5-1, with D perhaps given as TRBD1 or TRBD2 (5 bases each). V was clipped by 0 bases and J by 5 bases, with 9 bases between them. This CDR3 is 13 amino acids long. CDR1 is SGHRS and CDR2 is YFSETQ in the germline V gene. CDR3 bases: TGCGCCAGCAGCTTGGGGGTGGGGGACGAGCAGTACTTC. It translates to CASSLGVGDEQYF.

This clonotype was picked up many times. This rearrangement joins TRBV7-2 to TRBJ2-5; no definite D call. The CDR3 is 12 residues long. The germline V and J ends were trimmed by 6 bases and 4 bases, with 9 bases remaining between them. The germline V gene encodes CDR1 SGHTA and CDR2 FQGNSA. The CDR3 sequence is CASRSSGETQYF. CDR3 coding DNA: TGTGCCAGCAGGTCAAGTGGAGAGACCCAGTACTTC.

Ten or more counts support this clonotype. V and J are TRBV12-3 or TRBV12-4 and TRBJ1-1; D is unclear. The V gene lost 3 bases and the J gene lost 3 bases, with 11 bases spanning the gap. There are 14 residues in the CDR3. The CDR3 sequence is CASSFGIGYTEAFF. The CDR3 nucleotides read TGTGCCAGCAGTTTCGGGATCGGGTACACTGAAGCTTTCTTT.

This clonotype was seen many times. This chain joins TRBV7-3 and TRBJ1-1, with D unclear. V lost 2 bases, J lost 1 base, and 5 bases lay in between. Looked up from germline, CDR1 is SGHTA and CDR2 is FQGTGA. This CDR3 contains 13 residues. CDR3 in DNA: TGTGCCAGCAGCTTAGTCAGGAACACTGAAGCTTTCTTT. Translation gives CASSLVRNTEAFF.

This clonotype has a handful of counts. The chain has TRBV6-6 and TRBJ1-5; 7 bases are a match to TRBD1. CDR1 MNHNY and CDR2 SVGAGI come from the germline V gene (reference sequence). V shed 0 bases, J shed 0 bases, and the junction held 2 bases outside the gene matches. This CDR3 comprises 16 residues. The CDR3 reads CASSYSDRVSNQPQHF. As DNA, the CDR3 is TGTGCCAGCAGTTACTCCGACAGGGTTAGCAATCAGCCCCAGCATTTT.

This clonotype was seen ten or more times. This could be a read error, since a much larger clone is one nucleotide away. The rearrangement links TRBV6-5 to TRBJ2-3; no reliable D call. The CDR3 contains 11 residues. Trimming pared 6 bases from V and 3 bases from J, leaving 4 bases between. The germline gives CDR1 MNHEY, CDR2 SVGAGI. CDR3: CASRLTDTQYF. The CDR3 region has the DNA TGTGCCAGCAGATTAACAGATACGCAGTATTTT.

Ten or more counts support this clonotype. This chain links TRBV11-1 with TRBJ2-2; TRBD2 might be the D (6 bases). In germline, CDR1 is SGHAT, CDR2 FQDESV (reference sequence). The CDR3 is made up of 16 amino acids. V gave up 1 base and J gave up 5 bases, with 14 bases separating them. For the CDR3, the DNA is TGTGCCAGCAGCTTAGGGCGGGGAGAAGAGACCGGGGAGCTGTTTTTT. This encodes CASSLGRGEETGELFF.

This clonotype has at least ten counts. V is TRBV7-9 and J is TRBJ1-6; D ambiguous. This CDR3 is 14 amino acids long. CDR1 SEHNR and CDR2 FQNEAQ come from the germline V gene (reference sequence). With 0 bases removed from V and 6 bases from J, the gap between germline ends came to 6 bases. The CDR3 region has the DNA TGTGCCAGCAGCTTAGCGCAGATTAATTCACCCCTCCACTTT. Translating it yields CASSLAQINSPLHF.

This clonotype was counted ten times or more. This chain connects TRBV7-7 to TRBJ2-3; D is possibly TRBD1 (6 bases). The V and J ends lost 0 bases and 0 bases respectively, with 7 bases between them. The V gene's germline CDR1 is SSHAT and CDR2 FNYEAQ (reference sequence). The CDR3 runs 15 residues. In nucleotides, the CDR3 is TGTGCCAGCAGCTTAGCGGGGGCCAGCACAGATACGCAGTATTTT. This gives the protein CASSLAGASTDTQYF.

The rearrangement joins TRBV9 to TRBJ2-1; 7 nucleotides line up with TRBD2. Trimming took 4 bases from V and 8 from J; bases not matched to a gene: 6. Germline loops: CDR1 SGDLS, CDR2 YYNGEE. The CDR3 spans 13 residues. The CDR3 loop reads CASSPATSDEQFF. The CDR3 DNA reads as TGTGCCAGCAGCCCCGCCACTAGCGATGAGCAGTTCTTC.

This clonotype appeared a few times. This sequence joins TRBV30 and TRBJ1-2; TRBD1 is a possible D gene (5 bases). The germline V gene encodes CDR1 GTSNPN and CDR2 SVGIG (reference sequence). This CDR3 spans 11 amino acids. The V and J ends lost 8 bases and 9 bases respectively, with 16 bases between them. The CDR3 loop is CARGSGNSYTF. Here the CDR3 DNA reads TGTGCCCGAGGGTCAGGGAACAGCTACACCTTC.

The V call is TRBV6-2 or TRBV6-3, the J call TRBJ1-1, with a tentative D call TRBD1 (5 bases). This CDR3 has 13 residues. CDR1 is MNHEY, CDR2 SVGEGT, per germline. V was pared by 8 bases and J by 0 bases, with 10 bases between. CDR3 bases: TGTGCCAGCGTCGGGGGACTGAACACTGAAGCTTTCTTT. Its translation: CASVGGLNTEAFF.

This clonotype was counted at least ten times. J is TRBJ2-2 and V is TRBV9; a weak D match, TRBD1 (7 bases). V lost 4 bases, J lost 4 bases, and 11 bases lay in between. The germline V gene has CDR1 SGDLS and CDR2 YYNGEE. This CDR3 spans 14 amino acids. The CDR3 DNA is TGTGCCAGCAGCCCAGGGGGGTCCACCGGGGAGCTGTTTTTT. Its protein product is CASSPGGSTGELFF.

In its sample, this clonotype was seen a few times. The chain's CDR3 is CASYAPGTGANVLTF. CDR3 DNA sequence: TGCGCCAGCTACGCCCCGGGGACTGGGGCCAACGTCCTGACTTTC. V gene TRBV5-1 combines with J gene TRBJ2-6; D might be TRBD2 (5 bases). The germline V gene encodes CDR1 SGHRS and CDR2 YFSETQ. This CDR3 spans 15 amino acids. Trimming cost V 7 bases and J 2 bases, with 13 bases left between them.

This clonotype was picked up many times. The V gene is TRBV9, the J gene TRBJ2-3; the D gene is possibly TRBD2 (5 bases). Germline V gene lookup returns CDR1 SGDLS and CDR2 YYNGEE. The V end was cut by 7 bases, the J end by 6 bases, with 12 bases between. The CDR3 extends over 12 amino acids. The CDR3 spells CASASPSDTQYF. In DNA, the CDR3 is TGTGCCAGCGCCTCCCCTAGCGATACGCAGTATTTT.

This clonotype was picked up many times. V gene TRBV5-1 combines with J gene TRBJ2-1; a weak D match, TRBD2 (6 bases). Germline CDR1 and CDR2: SGHRS and YFSETQ. This CDR3 region has 14 residues. Trimming shortened V by 0 bases and J by 9 bases, and 13 bases separated the two germline ends. CDR3 residues: CASSLDGGFGEQFF. CDR3 bases: TGCGCCAGCAGCTTGGATGGAGGGTTTGGTGAGCAGTTCTTC.

The chain combines TRBV10-2 with TRBJ2-1; 8 nucleotides agree with TRBD2. V shed 8 bases and J 10 bases; nucleotides not matched to a gene: 13. This CDR3 spans 14 amino acids. CDR1 and CDR2 (germline): WSHSY, SAAADI. The CDR3 is CASSPGGPPLEQFF. The CDR3 DNA follows: TGCGCCAGCTCCCCGGGAGGGCCGCCTTTAGAGCAGTTCTTC.

This clonotype was detected ten times or more. The chain uses TRBV29-1 and TRBJ1-4; D possibly corresponds to TRBD1 (6 bases). Germline V lookup: CDR1 SQVTM, CDR2 ANQGSEA. V was trimmed by 8 bases and J by 4 bases, leaving 14 bases between them. The CDR3 contains 13 residues. The CDR3 loop is CSTMRGVNEKLFF. CDR3 DNA: TGCAGCACCATGAGGGGGGTTAATGAAAAACTGTTTTTT.